What follows are 15 T cell receptor beta chains derived from one specimen sequenced in a study of OX40 agonist ivuxolimab in advanced cancers. Measured with immunoSEQ multiplex PCR; TCRdb has only the in-frame clones, and not every one. Of 66,000 or so clones in the sample, around 84% are singletons; the top ten hold about 4.1%. The material sequenced was CD4+ or CD8+ T cells sorted from blood, taken in a trial of the OX40 agonist ivuxolimab. The origin of the receptors is an adult with an advanced solid tumor such as melanoma, head and neck, liver or kidney cancer.

This rearrangement joins TRBV30 to TRBJ1-5, with 7 bases aligning to TRBD1. The J segment lost 0 bases and the V segment lost 5 bases, leaving 16 bases of the junction unmatched. This CDR3 spans 18 amino acids. Germline values: CDR1 GTSNPN, CDR2 SVGIG (reference sequence). CDR3 in amino acids: CAWSPRDRSTYSNQPQHF. In nucleotides, the CDR3 is TGTGCCTGGTCCCCCCGGGACAGAAGTACCTATAGCAATCAGCCCCAGCATTTT.

J is TRBJ2-3 and V is TRBV9; D is possibly TRBD2 (6 bases). Deletions cut 3 bases from V and 1 base from J, with 12 bases between. The CDR3 totals 15 residues. Per the germline V gene, CDR1 is SGDLS and CDR2 is YYNGEE. The CDR3 DNA sequence: TGTGCCAGCAGCGGCGGGACGTTGGGCACAGATACGCAGTATTTT. It yields the protein CASSGGTLGTDTQYF.

This chain connects TRBV2 to TRBJ1-1; tentative D call: TRBD1 (6 bases). This CDR3 contains 13 residues. V was clipped by 6 bases and J by 1 base, with 9 bases between them. Germline V CDR1 and CDR2: SNHLY, FYNNEI. DNA for the CDR3: TGTGCCAGCAGCCCGACAGGGAACACTGAAGCTTTCTTT. Its translation: CASSPTGNTEAFF.

CDR3 residues: CASSFDRPNEKLFF. The DNA for the CDR3 is TGTGCCAGCAGTTTCGACAGACCTAATGAAAAACTGTTTTTT. The chain uses TRBV27 and TRBJ1-4; D possibly corresponds to TRBD1 (5 bases). The germline V and J ends were trimmed by 3 bases and 3 bases, with 8 bases remaining between them. Germline lookup yields CDR1 MNHEY and CDR2 SMNVEV (reference sequence). This CDR3 region has 14 residues.

Here the CDR3 reads CASSQRSEQYF. The CDR3 DNA follows: TGTGCCAGCAGCCAGAGGTCCGAGCAGTACTTC. The genes are TRBV14 and TRBJ2-7; D is uncertain. The CDR3 loop spans 11 amino acids. Trimming stripped 3 bases from V and 6 bases from J, with 6 bases between. Germline lookup yields CDR1 SGHDN and CDR2 FVKESK.

The chain employs TRBV2 and TRBJ2-2, with a weak D call TRBD2 (5 bases). This CDR3 comprises 15 residues. The V end lost 2 bases, the J end lost 1 base, and 8 bases lay between the germline ends. CDR1 is SNHLY and CDR2 is FYNNEI in the germline V gene. CDR3 loop: CASSEQDLNTGELFF. For the CDR3, the DNA is TGTGCCAGCAGTGAACAGGACTTGAACACCGGGGAGCTGTTTTTT.

This clone was observed a handful of times. The chain joins TRBV6-6 to TRBJ1-5; TRBD1 matches 7 bases. This CDR3 comprises 14 residues. CDR1 MNHNY and CDR2 SVGAGI come from the germline V gene (reference sequence). Trimming at V came to 4 bases and at J to 2 bases, leaving 2 bases not matched to a gene. CDR3 nucleotide sequence: TGTGCCAGCAGTTTTCAGGGGGGCAATCAGCCCCAGCATTTT. Its translation is CASSFQGGNQPQHF.

The chain couples TRBV10-3 to TRBJ2-7; tentatively, D is TRBD1 (5 bases). Between the trimmed V and J ends, which lost 4 bases and 3 bases, there was a span of 13 bases. The length of the CDR3 is 14 residues. Looked up from germline, CDR1 is ENHRY and CDR2 is SYGVKD. The CDR3, as DNA: TGTGCCATCAGTGGACAGACACCCATCTACGAGCAGTACTTC. It yields the protein CAISGQTPIYEQYF.

This CDR3 reads CASSLAGLAGVDTQYF. CDR3 in DNA: TGTGCCAGCAGCTTGGCGGGACTAGCGGGTGTAGATACGCAGTATTTT. The chain joins TRBV7-6 to TRBJ2-3; TRBD2 agrees at 12 bases. Germline values: CDR1 SGHVS, CDR2 FNYEAQ. The junction had 6 bases not matched to a gene; V was cut back by 3 bases and J by 5 bases. This CDR3 has 16 amino acids.

In its sample, this clone was seen a few times. The gene calls are TRBV19 and TRBJ1-6, with D possibly TRBD1 on 6 matching bases. The ends were cut back, 2 bases at V and 5 bases at J, with 10 bases in the middle. The CDR3 has 15 amino acids. In germline, CDR1 is LNHDA, CDR2 SQIVND (reference sequence). CDR3 region: CASSITGQDNSPLHF. The CDR3 DNA is TGTGCCAGTAGTATAACAGGGCAGGATAATTCACCCCTCCACTTT.

Worth noting for this clone: One end of the junction varies from germline; a read error may be responsible. This rearrangement joins TRBV30 to TRBJ1-1, with 9 bases aligning to TRBD1. The CDR3 is 15 amino acids. Germline assignment: CDR1 GTSNPN and CDR2 SVGIG (reference sequence). In nucleotides, the CDR3 is TGTGCCCGGAGAGCCCGGGACAGGGAGAACACTGAAGCTTTCTTT. Protein sequence: CARRARDRENTEAFF.

CDR3 coding DNA: TGTGCCAGCAGTGGACAAAACTATGGCTACACCTTC. As protein: CASSGQNYGYTF. This chain connects TRBV6-1 to TRBJ1-2; D not certain. With 4 bases removed from V and 2 bases from J, the gap between germline ends came to 5 bases. The CDR3 sequence is 12 residues long. The germline CDR1 and CDR2 sequences are MNHNS and SASEGT.

This rearrangement joins TRBV27 to TRBJ2-6; tentatively, D is TRBD2 (5 bases). This CDR3 region has 16 residues. V gave up 6 bases and J gave up 0 bases, with 12 bases separating them. CDR1 and CDR2 from the germline V gene are MNHEY and SMNVEV (reference sequence). The CDR3 DNA reads as TGTGCCAGCAGGGTCGGGAAACCCTCTGGGGCCAACGTCCTGACTTTC. Its translation: CASRVGKPSGANVLTF.

The J gene is TRBJ2-7, the V gene TRBV28; the match to TRBD2 covers 12 bases. Trimming took 7 bases from V and 0 from J; bases not matched to a gene: 4. This CDR3 is 15 amino acids long. Germline V gives CDR1 MDHEN, CDR2 SYDVKM. The chain's CDR3 is CASKASGGASYEQYF. Here the CDR3 DNA reads TGTGCCAGCAAGGCTAGCGGGGGGGCCTCCTACGAGCAGTACTTC.

The J gene is TRBJ2-5, the V gene TRBV18; D is perhaps TRBD2 (6 bases). The DNA matches TRBJ2-7 better at its end, which makes the J call doubtful. The CDR3 covers 13 residues. Germline loops: CDR1 KGHSH, CDR2 LQKENI. The CDR3, as DNA: TGTGCCAGCTCACCGAGGGACTTATACGAGCAGTACTTC. It encodes CASSPRDLYEQYF.